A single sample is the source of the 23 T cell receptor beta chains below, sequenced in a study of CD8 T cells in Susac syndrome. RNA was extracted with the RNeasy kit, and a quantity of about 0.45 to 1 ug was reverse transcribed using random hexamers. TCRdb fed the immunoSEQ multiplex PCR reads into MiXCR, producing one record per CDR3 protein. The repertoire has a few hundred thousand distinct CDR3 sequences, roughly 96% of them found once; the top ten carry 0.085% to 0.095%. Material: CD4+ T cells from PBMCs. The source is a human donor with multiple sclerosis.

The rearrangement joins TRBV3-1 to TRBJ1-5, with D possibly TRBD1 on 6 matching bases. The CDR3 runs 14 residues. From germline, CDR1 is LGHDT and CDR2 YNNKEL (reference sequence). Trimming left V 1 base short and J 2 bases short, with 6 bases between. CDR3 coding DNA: TGTGCCAGCAGCCAAGGGACAGGCAATCAGCCCCAGCATTTT. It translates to CASSQGTGNQPQHF.

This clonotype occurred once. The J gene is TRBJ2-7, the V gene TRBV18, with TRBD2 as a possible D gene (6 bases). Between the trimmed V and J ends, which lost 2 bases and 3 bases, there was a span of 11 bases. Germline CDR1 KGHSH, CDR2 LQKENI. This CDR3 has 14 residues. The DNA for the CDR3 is TGTGCCAGCTCACCAGTGCTCGGGGGCTACGAGCAGTACTTC. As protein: CASSPVLGGYEQYF.

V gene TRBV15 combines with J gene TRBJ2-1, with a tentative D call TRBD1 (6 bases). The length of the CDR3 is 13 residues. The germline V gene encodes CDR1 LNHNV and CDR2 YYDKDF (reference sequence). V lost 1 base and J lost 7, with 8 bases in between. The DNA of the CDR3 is TGTGCCACCAGCAGAGTAGGGGGTAATGAGCAGTTCTTC. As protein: CATSRVGGNEQFF.

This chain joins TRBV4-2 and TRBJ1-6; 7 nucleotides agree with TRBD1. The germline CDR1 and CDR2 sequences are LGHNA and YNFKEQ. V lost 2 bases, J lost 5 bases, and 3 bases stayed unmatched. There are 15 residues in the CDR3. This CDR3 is CASSQWTGDNSPLHF. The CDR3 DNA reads TGTGCCAGCAGCCAATGGACAGGCGATAATTCACCCCTCCACTTT.

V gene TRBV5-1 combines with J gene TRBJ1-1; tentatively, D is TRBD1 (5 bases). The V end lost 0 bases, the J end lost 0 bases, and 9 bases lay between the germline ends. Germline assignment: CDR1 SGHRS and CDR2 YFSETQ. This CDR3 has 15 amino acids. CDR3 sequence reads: CASSLVKGMNTEAFF. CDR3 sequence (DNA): TGCGCCAGCAGCTTGGTCAAGGGGATGAACACTGAAGCTTTCTTT.

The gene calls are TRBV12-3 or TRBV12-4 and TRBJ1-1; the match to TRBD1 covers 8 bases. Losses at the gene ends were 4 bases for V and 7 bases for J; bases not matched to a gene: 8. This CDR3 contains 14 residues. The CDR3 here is CASSSRTGSGEAFF. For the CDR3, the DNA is TGTGCCAGCAGTTCCCGGACAGGGAGCGGTGAAGCTTTCTTT.

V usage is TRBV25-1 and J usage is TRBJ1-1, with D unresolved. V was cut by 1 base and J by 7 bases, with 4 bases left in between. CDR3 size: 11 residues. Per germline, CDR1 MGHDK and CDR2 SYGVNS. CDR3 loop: CASSEFLEAFF. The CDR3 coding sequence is TGTGCCAGCAGTGAATTCCTTGAAGCTTTCTTT.

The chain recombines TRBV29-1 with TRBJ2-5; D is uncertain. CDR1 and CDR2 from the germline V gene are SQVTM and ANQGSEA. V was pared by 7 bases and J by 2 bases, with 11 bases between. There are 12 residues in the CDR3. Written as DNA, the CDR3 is TGCAGCGCCCGGGTTTTGCAAGAGACCCAGTACTTC. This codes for CSARVLQETQYF.

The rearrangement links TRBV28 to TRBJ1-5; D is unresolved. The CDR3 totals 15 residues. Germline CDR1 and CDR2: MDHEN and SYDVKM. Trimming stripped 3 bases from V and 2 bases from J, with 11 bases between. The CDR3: CASSLVGLGNQPQHF. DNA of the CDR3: TGTGCCAGCAGTTTGGTGGGTTTGGGCAATCAGCCCCAGCATTTT. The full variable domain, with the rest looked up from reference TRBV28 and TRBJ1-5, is DVKVTQSSRYLVKRTGEKVFLECVQDMDHENMFWYRQDPGLGLRLIYFSYDVKMKEKGDIPEGYSVSREKKERFSLILESASTNQTSMYLCASSLVGLGNQPQHFGDGTRLSIL.

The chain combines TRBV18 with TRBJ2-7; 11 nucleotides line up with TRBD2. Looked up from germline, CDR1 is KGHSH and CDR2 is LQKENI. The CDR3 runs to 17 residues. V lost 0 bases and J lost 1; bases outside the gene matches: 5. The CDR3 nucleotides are TGTGCCAGCTCACCACCGAGGGGGACTAGCGGTTCCTACGAGCAGTACTTC. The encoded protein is CASSPPRGTSGSYEQYF.

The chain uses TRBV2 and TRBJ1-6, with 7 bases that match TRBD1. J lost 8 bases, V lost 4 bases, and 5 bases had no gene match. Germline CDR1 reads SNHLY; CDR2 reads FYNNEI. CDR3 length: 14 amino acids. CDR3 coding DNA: TGTGCCAGCAGTGGCGGGACAGATCATTCACCCCTCCACTTT. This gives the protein CASSGGTDHSPLHF.

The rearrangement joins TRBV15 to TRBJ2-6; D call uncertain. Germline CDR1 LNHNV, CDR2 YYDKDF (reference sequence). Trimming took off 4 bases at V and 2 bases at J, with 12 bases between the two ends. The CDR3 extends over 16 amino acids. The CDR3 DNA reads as TGTGCCACCAGCACCCCCAAGTCCCCTGGGGCCAACGTCCTGACTTTC. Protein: CATSTPKSPGANVLTF.

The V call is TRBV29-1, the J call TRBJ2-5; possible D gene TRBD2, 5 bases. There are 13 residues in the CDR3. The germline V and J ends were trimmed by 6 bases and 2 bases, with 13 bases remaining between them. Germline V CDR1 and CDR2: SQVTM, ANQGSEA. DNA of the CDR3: TGCAGCGTAGCTACTAGACTACAAGAGACCCAGTACTTC. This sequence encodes CSVATRLQETQYF.

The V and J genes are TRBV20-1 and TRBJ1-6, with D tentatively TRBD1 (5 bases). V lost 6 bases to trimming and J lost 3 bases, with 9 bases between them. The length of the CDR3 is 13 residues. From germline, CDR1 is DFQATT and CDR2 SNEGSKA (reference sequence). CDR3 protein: CSASDSYNSPLHF. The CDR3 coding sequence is TGCAGTGCAAGTGACAGCTATAATTCACCCCTCCACTTT.

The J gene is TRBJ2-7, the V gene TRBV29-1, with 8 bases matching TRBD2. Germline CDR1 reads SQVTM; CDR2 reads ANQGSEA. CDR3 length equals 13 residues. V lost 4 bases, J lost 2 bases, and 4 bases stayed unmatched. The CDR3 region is CSVVPAGAYEQYF. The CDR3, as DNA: TGCAGCGTTGTCCCAGCGGGGGCCTACGAGCAGTACTTC.

CDR3 sequence reads: CASSFRGGPGYTF. In nucleotides, the CDR3 is TGTGCCAGCAGTTTCAGGGGGGGACCTGGCTACACCTTC. The chain joins TRBV12-3 or TRBV12-4 to TRBJ1-2; 7 positions match TRBD1. With V trimmed by 3 bases and J by 7 bases, 5 bases remained unmatched. The CDR3 sequence is 13 residues long.

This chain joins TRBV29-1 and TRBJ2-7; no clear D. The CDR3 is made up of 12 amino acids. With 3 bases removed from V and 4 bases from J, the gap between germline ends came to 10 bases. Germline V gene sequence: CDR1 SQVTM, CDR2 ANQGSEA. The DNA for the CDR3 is TGCAGCGTTGAGGTAGCTCCATACGAGCAGTACTTC. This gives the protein CSVEVAPYEQYF.

DNA for the CDR3: TGCAGCGGGCAGGACAGGGTTGGGACCCCAGATACGCAGTATTTT. Translated, it gives CSGQDRVGTPDTQYF. This sequence joins TRBV29-1 and TRBJ2-3; 8 nucleotides agree with TRBD1. Unmatched junction bases numbered 13, after V lost 7 bases and J lost 4 bases. The CDR3 sequence is 15 residues long. Germline V CDR1 and CDR2: SQVTM, ANQGSEA.

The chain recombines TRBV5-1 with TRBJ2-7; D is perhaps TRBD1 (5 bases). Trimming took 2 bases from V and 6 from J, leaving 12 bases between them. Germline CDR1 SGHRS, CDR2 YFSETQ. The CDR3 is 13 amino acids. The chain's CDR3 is CASSLIQESEQYF. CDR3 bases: TGCGCCAGCAGCTTAATACAGGAATCCGAGCAGTACTTC.

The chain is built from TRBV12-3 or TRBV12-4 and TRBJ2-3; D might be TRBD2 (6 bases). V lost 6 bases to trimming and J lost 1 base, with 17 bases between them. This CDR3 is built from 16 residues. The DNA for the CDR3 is TGTGCCAGCAGGCGCTACCGGGACTCGGGCACAGATACGCAGTATTTT. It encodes CASRRYRDSGTDTQYF.

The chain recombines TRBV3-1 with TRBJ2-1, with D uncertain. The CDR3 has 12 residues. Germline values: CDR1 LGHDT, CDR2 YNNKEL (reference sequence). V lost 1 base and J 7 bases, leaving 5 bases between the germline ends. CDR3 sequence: CASSQVLNEQFF. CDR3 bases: TGTGCCAGCAGCCAAGTTCTAAATGAGCAGTTCTTC.

The CDR3 reads CASSPLTGSNEQFF. CDR3 nucleotides: TGTGCCAGCAGTCCCCTGACAGGTTCCAATGAGCAGTTCTTC. V is TRBV12-3 or TRBV12-4 and J is TRBJ2-1; a possible D gene is TRBD1 (6 bases). CDR3 size: 14 residues. The ends were cut back, 5 bases at V and 6 bases at J, with 14 bases in the middle.

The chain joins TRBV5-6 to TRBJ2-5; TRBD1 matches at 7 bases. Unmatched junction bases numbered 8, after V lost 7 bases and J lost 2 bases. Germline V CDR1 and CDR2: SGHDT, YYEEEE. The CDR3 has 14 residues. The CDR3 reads CASRLLGQQETQYF. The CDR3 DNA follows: TGTGCCAGCCGTCTTTTGGGACAGCAAGAGACCCAGTACTTC.